The 7 T cell receptor beta chains below all came from one sample that was sequenced in a study of T-cell memory formation after mild COVID-19. Using its own MiXCR run on the 5' RACE reads, TCRdb lists one record per CDR3 protein. The data show around 390,000 distinct CDR3 sequences, approximately 16% seen once. The sequencing sample was made of PBMCs or a T cell subset sorted from them (not recorded which). The receptors were sampled from a young man who had mild COVID-19 (a few samples of this study predate the infection). Cell type and time point are not known.

This clonotype has a count of ten or more. The chain links TRBV7-8 to TRBJ2-2, with 8 positions matching TRBD1. V lost 5 bases and J lost 6; bases outside the gene matches: 8. CDR3 size: 15 residues. The germline CDR1 and CDR2 sequences are SGHVS and FQNEAQ. The CDR3 DNA reads TGTGCCAGCAGCGAGCAGGGGGCAAGCGCCGGGGAGCTGTTTTTT. It translates to CASSEQGASAGELFF.

This clonotype was seen at least ten times. The rearrangement uses TRBV5-1 and TRBJ2-3; D is uncertain. The CDR3 is made up of 16 amino acids. The germline V gene encodes CDR1 SGHRS and CDR2 YFSETQ. V lost 1 base and J 0 bases, leaving 12 bases between the germline ends. CDR3 nucleotides: TGCGCCAGCAGCTTGAAAGGGTCCCATAGCACAGATACGCAGTATTTT. Protein: CASSLKGSHSTDTQYF. Based on the CDR3 plus reference TRBV5-1 and TRBJ2-3, the full variable domain is KAGVTQTPRYLIKTRGQQVTLSCSPISGHRSVSWYQQTPGQGLQFLFEYFSETQRNKGNFPGRFSGRQFSNSRSEMNVSTLELGDSALYLCASSLKGSHSTDTQYFGPGTRLTVL.

V usage is TRBV28 and J usage is TRBJ2-3, with 7 bases fitting TRBD2. The V segment lost 4 bases and the J segment 1 base; nucleotides outside the gene matches: 8. CDR3 length equals 16 residues. Germline V lookup: CDR1 MDHEN, CDR2 SYDVKM. DNA of the CDR3: TGTGCCAGCAGTTCCTACCTAGCGGAACGCACAGATACGCAGTATTTT. Residues: CASSSYLAERTDTQYF. Supplemented by reference TRBV28 and TRBJ2-3, the full variable domain reads DVKVTQSSRYLVKRTGEKVFLECVQDMDHENMFWYRQDPGLGLRLIYFSYDVKMKEKGDIPEGYSVSREKKERFSLILESASTNQTSMYLCASSSYLAERTDTQYFGPGTRLTVL.

This clonotype was seen a handful of times. The chain has TRBV20-1 and TRBJ1-5; no clear D gene. Trimming pared 5 bases from V and 0 bases from J, leaving 17 bases between. Germline V lookup: CDR1 DFQATT, CDR2 SNEGSKA (reference sequence). CDR3 size: 16 residues. CDR3 amino acids: CSASGLGSNSNQPQHF. The CDR3, as DNA: TGCAGTGCTTCTGGACTGGGGTCAAATAGCAATCAGCCCCAGCATTTT.

In its sample, this clonotype was seen a few times. The J gene is TRBJ2-7, the V gene TRBV7-2, with 8 positions matching TRBD1. The germline V gene has CDR1 SGHTA and CDR2 FQGNSA. J was trimmed by 5 bases and V by 2 bases; bases with no gene match: 8. This CDR3 has 15 residues. The CDR3 nucleotides are TGTGCCAGCAGCTTAAATGGACAGGGCCTCCACGAGCAGTACTTC. Its protein is CASSLNGQGLHEQYF.

This clonotype was observed at least ten times. This rearrangement joins TRBV11-2 to TRBJ2-3; D gene ambiguous. CDR1 is SGHAT and CDR2 is FQNNGV in the germline V gene. Trimming removed 1 base at V and 5 bases at J, with 7 bases between. This CDR3 has 13 residues. As DNA, the CDR3 is TGTGCCAGCAGCTTAGCTCAGCAAGATACGCAGTATTTT. The encoded protein is CASSLAQQDTQYF. The full variable domain, its missing parts supplied by reference TRBV11-2 and TRBJ2-3, is EAGVAQSPRYKIIEKRQSVAFWCNPISGHATLYWYQQILGQGPKLLIQFQNNGVVDDSQLPKDRFSAERLKGVDSTLKIQPAKLEDSAVYLCASSLAQQDTQYFGPGTRLTVL.

V gene TRBV2 combines with J gene TRBJ2-7; no clear D gene. This CDR3 comprises 12 residues. The V end lost 4 bases, the J end lost 3 bases, and 7 bases lay between the germline ends. Germline V gene data show CDR1 as SNHLY and CDR2 as FYNNEI. The DNA of the CDR3 is TGTGCCAGCAGTGTTTCCAGCTACGAGCAGTACGTC. Its protein product is CASSVSSYEQYV.